This TCR beta chain was sequenced for a study of CD8+ T cells in alopecia areata. Notes on the study in general: Across lesional scalp, and particularly alopecia totalis/universalis, clonality surpassed that of normal scalp. Having just one nonresponder leaves the connection between baseline CD8+ expansion and response unresolved. Within the top 100, expanded CD8+ clones significantly decreased with tofacitinib, as did scalp clonality.

Treatment of the sample: oral pan-JAK inhibitor, 5-10 mg twice daily. The trim removed 5 bases at V and 5 bases at J, leaving 5 bases unmatched. Germline-derived CDR1 and CDR2 are SGHTA and FQGNSA. The CDR3 is 14 residues long. For this clone: Its matching antigen is unknown.

cDNA reverse transcribed from extracted RNA served as the sequencing template. The table came from immunoSEQ multiplex PCR; TCRdb's copy has only in-frame clones and leaves some out. The sample includes 270,000 or so clones, 58% of them seen just once. This material consisted of CD4+ T cells sorted from blood, taken at week 24, from a patient treated with tofacitinib. The chain employs TRBV7-2 and TRBJ2-5, with 10 bases that match TRBD1. This clonotype was sampled from a human donor with alopecia areata. The CDR3 DNA sequence: TGTGCCAGCAGCGGGACAGGGGCGTTTGAGACCCAGTACTTC. Translation gives CASSGTGAFETQYF. Filled out from reference TRBV7-2 and TRBJ2-5, the complete variable domain reads GAGVSQSPSNKVTEKGKDVELRCDPISGHTALYWYRQSLGQGLEFLIYFQGNSAPDKSGLPSDRFSAERTGGSVSTLTIQRTQQEDSAVYLCASSGTGAFETQYFGPGTRLLVL.